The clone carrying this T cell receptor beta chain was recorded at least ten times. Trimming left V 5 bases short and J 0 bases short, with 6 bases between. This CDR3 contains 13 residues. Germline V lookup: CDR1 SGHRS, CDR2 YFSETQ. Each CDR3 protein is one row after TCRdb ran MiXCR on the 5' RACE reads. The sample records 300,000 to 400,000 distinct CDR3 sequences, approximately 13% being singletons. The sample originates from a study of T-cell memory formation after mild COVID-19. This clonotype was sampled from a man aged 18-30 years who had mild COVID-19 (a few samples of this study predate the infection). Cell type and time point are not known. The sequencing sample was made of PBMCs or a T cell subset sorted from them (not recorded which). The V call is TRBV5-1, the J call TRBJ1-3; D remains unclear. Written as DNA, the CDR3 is TGCGCCAGCAGGCTTTTCTCTGGAAACACCATATATTTT. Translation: CASRLFSGNTIYF.